This T cell receptor (beta chain) is from a study of blood T cell repertoires in COVID-19. Assay used: immunoSEQ multiplex PCR; TCRdb lists only in-frame clones, some missing. In the table there are approximately 220,000 clones, 83% of which are singletons. From germline, CDR1 is MNHEY and CDR2 SVGAGI. The CDR3 spans 12 residues. After removal of 5 bases from V and 8 bases from J, the junction contained 4 bases not matched to a gene. The rearrangement joins TRBV6-5 to TRBJ1-2, with 8 bases aligning to TRBD1. Sequences were obtained from peripheral blood. This sequence was found in a woman between 45 and 65 years old with acute or convalescent COVID-19. The CDR3 sequence: CASSQDRVGYTF. DNA of the CDR3: TGTGCCAGCAGTCAGGACAGGGTAGGCTACACCTTC.